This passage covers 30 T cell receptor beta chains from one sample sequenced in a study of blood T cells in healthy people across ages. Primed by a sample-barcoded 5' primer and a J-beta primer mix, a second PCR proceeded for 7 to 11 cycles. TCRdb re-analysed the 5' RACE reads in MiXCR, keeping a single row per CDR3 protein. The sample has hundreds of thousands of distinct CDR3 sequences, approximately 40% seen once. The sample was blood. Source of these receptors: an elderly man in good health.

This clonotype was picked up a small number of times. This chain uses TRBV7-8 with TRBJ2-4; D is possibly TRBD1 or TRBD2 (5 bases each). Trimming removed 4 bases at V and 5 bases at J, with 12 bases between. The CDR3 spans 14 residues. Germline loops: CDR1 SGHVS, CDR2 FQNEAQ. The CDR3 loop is CASSYKEGQNIQYF. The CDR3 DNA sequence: TGTGCCAGCAGCTATAAAGAGGGGCAAAACATTCAGTACTTC.

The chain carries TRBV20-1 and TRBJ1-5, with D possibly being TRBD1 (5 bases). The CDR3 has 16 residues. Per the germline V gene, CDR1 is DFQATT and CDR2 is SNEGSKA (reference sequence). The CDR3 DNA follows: TGCAATGCCGAACCCGGGGGGGGATTTGGCAATCAGCCCCAGCATTTT. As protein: CNAEPGGGFGNQPQHF.

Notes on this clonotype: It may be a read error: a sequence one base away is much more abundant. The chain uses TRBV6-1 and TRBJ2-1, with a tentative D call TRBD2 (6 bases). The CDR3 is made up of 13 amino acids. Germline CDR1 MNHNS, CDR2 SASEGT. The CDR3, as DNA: TGTACCAGCAATTCTCGGGGGAACAATGAGCAGTTCTTC. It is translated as CTSNSRGNNEQFF.

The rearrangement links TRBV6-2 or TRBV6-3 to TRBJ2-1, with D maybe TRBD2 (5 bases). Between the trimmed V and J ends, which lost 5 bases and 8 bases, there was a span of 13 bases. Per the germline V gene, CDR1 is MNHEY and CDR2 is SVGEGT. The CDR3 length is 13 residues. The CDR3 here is CASSRSSSDEQFF. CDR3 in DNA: TGTGCCAGCAGTCGCTCTAGCTCCGATGAGCAGTTCTTC.

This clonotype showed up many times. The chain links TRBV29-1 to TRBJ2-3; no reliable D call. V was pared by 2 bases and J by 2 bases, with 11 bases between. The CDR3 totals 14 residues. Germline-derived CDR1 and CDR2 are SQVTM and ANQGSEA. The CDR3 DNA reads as TGCAGCGTTGAAAAAGGGATTCCCACAGATACGCAGTATTTT. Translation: CSVEKGIPTDTQYF.

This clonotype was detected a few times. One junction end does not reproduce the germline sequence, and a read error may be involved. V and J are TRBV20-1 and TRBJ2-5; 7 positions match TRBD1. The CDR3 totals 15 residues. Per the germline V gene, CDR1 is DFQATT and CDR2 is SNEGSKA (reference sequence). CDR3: CSARGETGTQETQYF. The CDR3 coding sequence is TGCAGTGCCAGAGGAGAGACAGGGACACAAGAGACCCAGTACTTC.

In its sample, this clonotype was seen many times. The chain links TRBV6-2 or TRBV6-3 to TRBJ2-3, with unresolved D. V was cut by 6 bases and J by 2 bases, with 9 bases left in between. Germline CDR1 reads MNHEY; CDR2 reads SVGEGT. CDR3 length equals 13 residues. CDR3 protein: CASRPGTTDTQYF. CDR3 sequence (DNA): TGTGCCAGCAGGCCCGGCACCACAGATACGCAGTATTTT.

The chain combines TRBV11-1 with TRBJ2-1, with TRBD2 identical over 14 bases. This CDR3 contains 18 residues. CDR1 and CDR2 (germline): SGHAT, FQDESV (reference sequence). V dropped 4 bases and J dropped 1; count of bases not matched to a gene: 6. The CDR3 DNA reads TGTGCCAGCAGCTCGGGACTAGCGGGAGTAGGATCCTACAATGAGCAGTTCTTC. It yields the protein CASSSGLAGVGSYNEQFF.

The CDR3 region is CASSQSISYEQYF. CDR3 coding DNA: TGCGCCAGCAGCCAAAGCATATCCTACGAGCAGTACTTC. The chain has TRBV4-3 and TRBJ2-7; no clear D gene. V was clipped by 2 bases and J by 1 base, with 6 bases between them. The CDR3 is 13 residues long. CDR1 and CDR2 from the germline V gene are LGHNA and YSLEER.

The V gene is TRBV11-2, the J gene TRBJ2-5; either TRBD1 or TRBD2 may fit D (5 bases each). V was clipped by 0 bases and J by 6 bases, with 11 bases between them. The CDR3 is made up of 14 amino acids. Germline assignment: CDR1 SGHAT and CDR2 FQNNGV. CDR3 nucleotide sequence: TGTGCCAGCAGCTTAGAACGGGGCGGAAAGACCCAGTACTTC. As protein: CASSLERGGKTQYF.

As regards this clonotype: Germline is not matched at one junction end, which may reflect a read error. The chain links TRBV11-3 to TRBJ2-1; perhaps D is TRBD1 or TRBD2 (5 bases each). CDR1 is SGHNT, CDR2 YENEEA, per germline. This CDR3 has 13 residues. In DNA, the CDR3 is TGTGCCAGCAGCGTAGAGGGGTACAATGAGCAGTTCTTC. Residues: CASSVEGYNEQFF.

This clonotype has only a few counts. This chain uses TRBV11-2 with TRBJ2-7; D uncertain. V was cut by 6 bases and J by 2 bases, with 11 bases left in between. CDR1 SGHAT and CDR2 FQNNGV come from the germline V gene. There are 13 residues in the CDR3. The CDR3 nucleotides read TGTGCCAGCAGTCGACGGGCGGCCTACGAGCAGTACTTC. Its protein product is CASSRRAAYEQYF. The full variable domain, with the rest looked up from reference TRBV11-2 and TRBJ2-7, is EAGVAQSPRYKIIEKRQSVAFWCNPISGHATLYWYQQILGQGPKLLIQFQNNGVVDDSQLPKDRFSAERLKGVDSTLKIQPAKLEDSAVYLCASSRRAAYEQYFGPGTRLTVT.

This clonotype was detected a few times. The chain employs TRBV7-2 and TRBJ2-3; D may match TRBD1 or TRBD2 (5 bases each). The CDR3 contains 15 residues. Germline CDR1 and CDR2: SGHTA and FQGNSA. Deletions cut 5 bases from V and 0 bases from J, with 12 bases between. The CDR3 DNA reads TGTGCCAGCAGCCACGGGGCGGTGAGCACAGATACGCAGTATTTT. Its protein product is CASSHGAVSTDTQYF.

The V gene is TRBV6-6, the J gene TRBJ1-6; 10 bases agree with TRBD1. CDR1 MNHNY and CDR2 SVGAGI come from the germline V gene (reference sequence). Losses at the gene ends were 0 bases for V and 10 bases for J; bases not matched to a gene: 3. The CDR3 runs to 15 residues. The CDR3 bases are TGTGCCAGCAGTTACTCCGACAGGGGGCCGTCACCCCTCCACTTT. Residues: CASSYSDRGPSPLHF.

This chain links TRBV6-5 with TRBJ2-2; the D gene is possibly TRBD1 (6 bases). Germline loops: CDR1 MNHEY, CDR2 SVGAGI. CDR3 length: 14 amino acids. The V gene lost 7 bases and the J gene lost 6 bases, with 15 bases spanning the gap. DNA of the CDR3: TGTGCCAGCAAGAGGCAGGGGATCCCCGGGGAGCTGTTTTTT. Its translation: CASKRQGIPGELFF.

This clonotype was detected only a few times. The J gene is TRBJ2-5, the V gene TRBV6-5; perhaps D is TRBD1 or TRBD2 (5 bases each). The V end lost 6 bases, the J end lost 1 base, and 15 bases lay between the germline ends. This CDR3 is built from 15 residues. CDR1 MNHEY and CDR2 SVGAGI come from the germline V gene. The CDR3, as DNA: TGTGCCAGCAGACGGTCGGGGCTAGGCCAAGAGACCCAGTACTTC. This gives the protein CASRRSGLGQETQYF.

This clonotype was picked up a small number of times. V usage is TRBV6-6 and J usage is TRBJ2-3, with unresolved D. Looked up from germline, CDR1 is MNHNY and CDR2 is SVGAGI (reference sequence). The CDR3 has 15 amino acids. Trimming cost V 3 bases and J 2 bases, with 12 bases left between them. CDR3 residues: CASSYDGRNTDTQYF. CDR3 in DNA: TGTGCCAGCAGTTATGACGGCCGCAACACAGATACGCAGTATTTT.

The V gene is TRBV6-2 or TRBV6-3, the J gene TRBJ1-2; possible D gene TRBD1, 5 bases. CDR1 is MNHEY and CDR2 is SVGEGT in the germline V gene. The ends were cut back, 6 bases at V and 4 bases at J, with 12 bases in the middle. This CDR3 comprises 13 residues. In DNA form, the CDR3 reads TGTGCCAGCAGCAGTCAGGGAATCTATGGCTACACCTTC. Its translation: CASSSQGIYGYTF.

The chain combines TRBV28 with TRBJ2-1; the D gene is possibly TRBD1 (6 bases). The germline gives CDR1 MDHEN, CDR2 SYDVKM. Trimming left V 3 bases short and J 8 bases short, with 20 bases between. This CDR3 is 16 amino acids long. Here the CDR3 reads CASSFPGHRRVDEQFF. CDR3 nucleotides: TGTGCCAGCAGTTTCCCGGGACACCGCCGGGTGGATGAGCAGTTCTTC.

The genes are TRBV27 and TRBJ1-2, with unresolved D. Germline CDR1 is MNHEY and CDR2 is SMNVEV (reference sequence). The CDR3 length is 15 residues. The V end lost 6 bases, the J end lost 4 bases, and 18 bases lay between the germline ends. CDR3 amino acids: CASSSYRELGYGYTF. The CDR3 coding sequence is TGTGCCAGCAGCTCTTATAGGGAGTTGGGCTATGGCTACACCTTC.

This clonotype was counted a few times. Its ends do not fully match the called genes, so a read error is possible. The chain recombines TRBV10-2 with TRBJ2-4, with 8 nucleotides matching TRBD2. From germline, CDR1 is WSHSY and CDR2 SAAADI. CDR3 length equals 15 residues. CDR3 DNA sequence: TGCGCCAGCATTGAGTCGGGGGGGTTCGGGAACATTCAGTACTTC. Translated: CASIESGGFGNIQYF.

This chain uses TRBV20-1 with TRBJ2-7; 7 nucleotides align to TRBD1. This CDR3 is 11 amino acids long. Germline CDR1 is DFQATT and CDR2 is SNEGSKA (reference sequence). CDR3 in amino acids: CSALTGNEQYF. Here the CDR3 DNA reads TGCAGCGCCCTGACAGGGAACGAGCAGTACTTC.

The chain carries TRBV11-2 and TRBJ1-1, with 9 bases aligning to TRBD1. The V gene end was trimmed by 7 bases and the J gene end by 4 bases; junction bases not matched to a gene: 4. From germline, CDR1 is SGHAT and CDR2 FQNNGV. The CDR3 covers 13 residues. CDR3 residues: CASKRQGVTEAFF. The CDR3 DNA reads TGTGCCAGCAAGAGACAGGGGGTCACTGAAGCTTTCTTT.

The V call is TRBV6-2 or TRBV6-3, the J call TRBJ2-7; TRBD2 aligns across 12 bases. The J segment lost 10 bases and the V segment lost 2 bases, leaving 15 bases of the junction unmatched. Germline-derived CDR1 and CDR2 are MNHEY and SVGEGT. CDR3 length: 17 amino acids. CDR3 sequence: CASSYPRTSGTRRSQYF. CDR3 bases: TGTGCCAGCAGTTACCCCCGGACTAGCGGGACCCGTCGGTCCCAGTACTTC.

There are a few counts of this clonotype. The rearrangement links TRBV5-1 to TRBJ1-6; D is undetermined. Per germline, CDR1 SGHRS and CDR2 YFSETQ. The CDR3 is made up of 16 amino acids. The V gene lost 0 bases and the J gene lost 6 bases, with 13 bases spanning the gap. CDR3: CASSLEMSPVNSPLHF. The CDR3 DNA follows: TGCGCCAGCAGCTTGGAGATGAGTCCTGTTAATTCACCCCTCCACTTT.

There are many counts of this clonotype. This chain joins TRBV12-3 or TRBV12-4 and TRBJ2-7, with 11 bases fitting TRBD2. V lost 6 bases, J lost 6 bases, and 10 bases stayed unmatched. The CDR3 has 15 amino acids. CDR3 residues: CASRLLAGGSSEQYF. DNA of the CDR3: TGTGCCAGCAGGCTCCTAGCGGGAGGTTCAAGCGAGCAGTACTTC.

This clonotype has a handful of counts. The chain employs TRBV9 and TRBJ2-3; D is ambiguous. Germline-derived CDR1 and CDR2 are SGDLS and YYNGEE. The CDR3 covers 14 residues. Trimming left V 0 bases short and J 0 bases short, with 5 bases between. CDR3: CASSVDTSTDTQYF. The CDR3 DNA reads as TGTGCCAGCAGCGTAGATACTAGCACAGATACGCAGTATTTT.

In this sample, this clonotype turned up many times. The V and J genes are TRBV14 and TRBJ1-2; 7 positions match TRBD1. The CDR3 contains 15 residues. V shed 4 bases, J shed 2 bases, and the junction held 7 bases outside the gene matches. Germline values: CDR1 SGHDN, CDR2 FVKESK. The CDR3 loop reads CASSPRQGINYGYTF. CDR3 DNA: TGTGCCAGCAGCCCCCGACAGGGAATCAACTATGGCTACACCTTC.

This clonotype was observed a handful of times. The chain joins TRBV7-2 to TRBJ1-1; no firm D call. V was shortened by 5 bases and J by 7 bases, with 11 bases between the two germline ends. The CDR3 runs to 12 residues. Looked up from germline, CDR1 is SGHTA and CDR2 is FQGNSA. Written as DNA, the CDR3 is TGTGCCAGCAGCCAAGGAAGGGTTGAAGCTTTCTTT. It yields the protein CASSQGRVEAFF.

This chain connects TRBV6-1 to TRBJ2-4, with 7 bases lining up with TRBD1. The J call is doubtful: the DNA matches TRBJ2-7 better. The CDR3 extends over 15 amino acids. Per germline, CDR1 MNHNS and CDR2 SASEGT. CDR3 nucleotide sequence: TGTGCCAGCAGTGAGATATCCGGGACAGACTACGAGCAGTACTTC. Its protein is CASSEISGTDYEQYF.